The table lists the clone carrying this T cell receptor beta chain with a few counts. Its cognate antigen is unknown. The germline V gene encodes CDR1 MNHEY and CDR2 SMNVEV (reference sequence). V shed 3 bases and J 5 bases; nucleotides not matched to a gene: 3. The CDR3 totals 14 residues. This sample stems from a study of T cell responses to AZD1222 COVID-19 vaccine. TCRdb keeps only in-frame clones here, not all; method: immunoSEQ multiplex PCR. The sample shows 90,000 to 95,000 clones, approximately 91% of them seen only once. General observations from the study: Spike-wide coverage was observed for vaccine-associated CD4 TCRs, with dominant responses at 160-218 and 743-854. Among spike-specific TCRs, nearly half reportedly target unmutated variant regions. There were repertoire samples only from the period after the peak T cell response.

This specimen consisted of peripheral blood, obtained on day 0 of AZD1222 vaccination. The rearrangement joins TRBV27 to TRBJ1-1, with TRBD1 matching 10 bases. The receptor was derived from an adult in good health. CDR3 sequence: CASSLRQGATEAFF. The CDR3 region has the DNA TGTGCCAGCAGTTTGAGACAGGGGGCAACTGAAGCTTTCTTT.